The clone carrying this T cell receptor beta chain has only a few counts. Using its own MiXCR run on the RT-PCR reads, TCRdb lists one record per CDR3 protein. Among roughly 780,000 distinct CDR3 sequences listed, 18% were seen once. This sample is part of a study of response to subunit inactivated influenza vaccine. Germline V CDR1 and CDR2: MGHDK, SYGVNS. The CDR3 length is 14 residues. V trimming: 6 bases; J trimming: 2 bases; junction bases outside the gene matches: 4. The sequence derives from a man aged 45-65 years who received an inactivated influenza vaccine. Sequencing used PBMCs from blood, obtained about 5 days after vaccination. This chain joins TRBV25-1 and TRBJ2-1, with TRBD2 matching 7 bases. CDR3 sequence: CASSRDYPYNEQFF. The DNA for the CDR3 is TGTGCCAGCAGCCGGGACTACCCCTACAATGAGCAGTTCTTC.